This TCR beta chain was captured in a study of shared clonotypes between healthy human individuals. General study points: Rarefaction exposed incomplete sorted-subset sequencing despite large depth.

With respect to this clone: Its specificity is unknown.

The CDR3 is 14 amino acids. Germline V gene data show CDR1 as MNHNY and CDR2 as SVGAGI (reference sequence). V lost 6 bases, J lost 5 bases, and 2 bases stayed unmatched. Sequenced by immunoSEQ multiplex PCR; TCRdb stores in-frame clones only, minus some. The data show approximately 2.5 million clones, approximately 92% seen once. The receptor was derived from a man in his late teens or twenties in good health. The V and J genes are TRBV6-6 and TRBJ1-6, with 9 bases aligning to TRBD1. Sequencing input: naive CD4+ T cells sorted from blood. Subset: CD45RA+ positively selected. This CDR3 reads CASRGQGDNSPLHF. CDR3 nucleotides: TGTGCCAGCAGGGGACAGGGAGATAATTCACCCCTCCACTTT.